This TCR beta chain was profiled in a study of cytomegalovirus exposure and HLA in healthy donors. Study-level points and caveats: The authors enumerated roughly 180 TCR beta chains as linked to cytomegalovirus. Sequencing likely generated an artifact that appeared as a cluster of highly shared sequence variants.

Notes on this clone: Its antigen is undetermined. Germline is not matched at one junction end, which may reflect a read error.

A multiplex PCR was run with 60 Vbeta primers and 13 Jbeta primers. The assay was immunoSEQ multiplex PCR, and TCRdb's table has in-frame clones only and misses some. The table lists about 140,000 clones, with 2% to 2.5% in the top ten. The CDR3 spans 14 residues. Germline CDR1 is SGHDN and CDR2 is FVKESK. This rearrangement joins TRBV14 to TRBJ1-1, with D unresolved. The source material was PBMCs. The TCR was taken from a woman aged 18-29 years in good health and CMV-seronegative. The CDR3 nucleotides read TGTGCCAGCAGCCACACCTCTATGAAAACTGAAGCTTTCTTT. Its protein is CASSHTSMKTEAFF.